This T cell receptor (beta chain) was captured in a study of T-cell reconstitution after alpha-beta-depleted transplantation in children. V was cut by 2 bases and J by 2 bases, with 7 bases left in between. The germline V gene has CDR1 LGHDT and CDR2 YNNKEL (reference sequence). This CDR3 has 14 residues. This sample's TCRbeta library carried unique molecular identifier barcodes. TCRdb re-analysed the PCR reads in MiXCR, keeping a single row per CDR3 protein. The sample records roughly 100,000 distinct CDR3 sequences, roughly 8% being singletons. The material was PBMCs from the stem cell graft donor, obtained from the stem cell graft. This receptor was obtained from a human donor who donated a stem cell graft to a child with congenital amegakaryocytic thrombocytopenia. This sequence joins TRBV3-1 and TRBJ1-5; TRBD1 might be the D (5 bases). CDR3 region: CASSQPGRNQPQHF. In DNA form, the CDR3 reads TGTGCCAGCAGCCAACCAGGGCGCAATCAGCCCCAGCATTTT.